These T cell receptor beta chains were read from a single sample in a study of T cell responses to AZD1222 COVID-19 vaccine. TCRdb's table, derived via immunoSEQ multiplex PCR, lists solely in-frame clones and lacks some. The table lists approximately 98,000 clones, more than 70% of them singletons. Specimen: peripheral blood, collected on day 0 of MenACWY control vaccination. These TCRs come from an adult in good health. Each CDR3 is given with its conserved first and last residue. A D gene is named only where the DNA matches it firmly. The listing skips clone size in some rows; elsewhere it reads once, few, many or a size class.

abundance: -; j_gene: TRBJ1-2; d_gene: TRBD1; v_gene: TRBV3-1/TRBV3-2; CDR3aa: CASREQGRSNYGYTF; CDR3nt: TGTGCCAGCAGGGAACAGGGGAGGAGTAACTATGGCTACACCTTC
abundance: -; j_gene: TRBJ1-2; d_gene: TRBD1; v_gene: TRBV19; CDR3aa: CASRLPGQGDYGYTF; CDR3nt: TGTGCCAGCAGGCTACCGGGACAGGGTGATTATGGCTACACCTTC
abundance: -; j_gene: TRBJ2-2; d_gene: -; v_gene: TRBV7-2; CDR3aa: CASSPQGRAGELFF; CDR3nt: TGTGCCAGCAGCCCTCAGGGCCGGGCCGGGGAGCTGTTTTTT
abundance: -; j_gene: TRBJ1-2; d_gene: TRBD1; v_gene: TRBV24-1; CDR3aa: CATSDAGTGLGGYTF; CDR3nt: TGTGCCACCAGTGACGCCGGGACAGGGTTAGGAGGCTACACCTTC
abundance: -; j_gene: TRBJ1-2; d_gene: -; v_gene: TRBV6-5; CDR3aa: CASSIRDGGYTF; CDR3nt: TGTGCCAGCAGTATCAGGGATGGGGGCTACACCTTC
abundance: once; j_gene: TRBJ2-7; d_gene: -; v_gene: TRBV7-2; CDR3aa: CASSSTRGALGEQYF; CDR3nt: TGTGCCAGCAGCTCGACTCGGGGGGCATTGGGCGAGCAGTACTTC
abundance: -; j_gene: TRBJ1-6; d_gene: -; v_gene: TRBV6-5; CDR3aa: CASSYGGAGSPLHF; CDR3nt: TGTGCCAGCAGTTACGGGGGCGCCGGATCACCCCTCCACTTT
abundance: -; j_gene: TRBJ1-4; d_gene: -; v_gene: TRBV10-1; CDR3aa: CASSPDSYNEKLFF; CDR3nt: TGCGCCAGCAGTCCGGACAGCTATAATGAAAAACTGTTTTTT
abundance: -; j_gene: TRBJ1-1; d_gene: -; v_gene: TRBV7-3; CDR3aa: CASSSYRLNTEAFF; CDR3nt: TGTGCCAGCAGCTCTTACAGATTGAACACTGAAGCTTTCTTT
abundance: -; j_gene: TRBJ1-6; d_gene: -; v_gene: TRBV21-1; CDR3aa: CASSNKDIQSSYNSPLHF; CDR3nt: TGTGCCAGCAGCAATAAGGACATCCAGAGCTCCTATAATTCACCCCTCCACTTT
abundance: -; j_gene: TRBJ2-2; d_gene: -; v_gene: TRBV28; CDR3aa: CASSWASFTGELFF; CDR3nt: TGTGCCAGCAGTTGGGCATCCTTCACCGGGGAGCTGTTTTTT
abundance: -; j_gene: TRBJ1-2; d_gene: -; v_gene: TRBV2; CDR3aa: CASSEWGYGYTF; CDR3nt: TGTGCCAGCAGTGAATGGGGCTATGGCTACACCTTC
abundance: -; j_gene: TRBJ1-1; d_gene: TRBD1; v_gene: TRBV6-5; CDR3aa: CASSPWQRGREAFF; CDR3nt: TGTGCCAGCAGCCCCTGGCAAAGGGGGCGAGAAGCTTTCTTT
abundance: -; j_gene: TRBJ1-1; d_gene: -; v_gene: TRBV5-1; CDR3aa: CASSTTGLDTEAFF; CDR3nt: TGCGCCAGCAGCACAACAGGGTTGGACACTGAAGCTTTCTTT
abundance: -; j_gene: TRBJ1-1; d_gene: TRBD1; v_gene: TRBV15; CDR3aa: CATSRDTGGDTEAFF; CDR3nt: TGTGCCACCAGCAGGGATACAGGGGGGGACACTGAAGCTTTCTTT
abundance: -; j_gene: TRBJ1-5; d_gene: TRBD1; v_gene: TRBV7-2; CDR3aa: CASSATGGIDSNQPQHF; CDR3nt: TGTGCCAGCAGCGCGACAGGGGGCATCGATAGCAATCAGCCCCAGCATTTT
abundance: -; j_gene: TRBJ1-6; d_gene: -; v_gene: TRBV6-5; CDR3aa: CASSYLGAENSPLHF; CDR3nt: TGTGCCAGCAGTTATCTCGGGGCTGAAAATTCACCCCTCCACTTT
abundance: -; j_gene: TRBJ1-1; d_gene: -; v_gene: TRBV19; CDR3aa: CASSIGGVNTEAFF; CDR3nt: TGTGCCAGTAGTATAGGGGGGGTCAACACTGAAGCTTTCTTT